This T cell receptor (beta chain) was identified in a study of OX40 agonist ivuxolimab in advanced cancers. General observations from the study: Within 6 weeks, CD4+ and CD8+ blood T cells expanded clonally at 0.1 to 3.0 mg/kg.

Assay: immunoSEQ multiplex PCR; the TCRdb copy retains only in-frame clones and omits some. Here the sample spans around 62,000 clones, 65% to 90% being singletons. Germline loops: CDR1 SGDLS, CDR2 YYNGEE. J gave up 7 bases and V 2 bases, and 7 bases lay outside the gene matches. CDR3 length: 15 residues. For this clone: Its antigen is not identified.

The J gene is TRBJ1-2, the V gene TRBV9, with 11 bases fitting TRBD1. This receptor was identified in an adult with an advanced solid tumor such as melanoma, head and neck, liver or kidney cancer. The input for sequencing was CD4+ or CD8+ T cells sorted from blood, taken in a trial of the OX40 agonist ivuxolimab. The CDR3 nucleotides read TGTGCCAGCAGCGTGGAGGACAGGGGGCTGGGTGGCTACACCTTC. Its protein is CASSVEDRGLGGYTF.